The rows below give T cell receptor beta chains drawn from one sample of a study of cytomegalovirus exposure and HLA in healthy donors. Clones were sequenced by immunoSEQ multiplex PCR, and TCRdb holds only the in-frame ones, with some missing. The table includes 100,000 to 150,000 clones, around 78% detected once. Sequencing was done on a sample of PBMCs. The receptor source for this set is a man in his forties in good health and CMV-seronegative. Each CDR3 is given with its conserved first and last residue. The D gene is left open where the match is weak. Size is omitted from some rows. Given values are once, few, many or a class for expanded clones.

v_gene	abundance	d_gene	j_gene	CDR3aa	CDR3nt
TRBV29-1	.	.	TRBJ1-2	CSVGLSVYGYTF	TGCAGCGTAGGACTTTCAGTTTATGGCTACACCTTC
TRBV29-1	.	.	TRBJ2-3	CSVVGHLLDTQYF	TGCAGCGTTGTGGGGCACTTGTTAGATACGCAGTATTTT
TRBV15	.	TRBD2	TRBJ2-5	CATSRDFNWRGARETQYF	TGTGCCACCAGCAGAGATTTTAACTGGCGGGGGGCCCGAGAGACCCAGTACTTC
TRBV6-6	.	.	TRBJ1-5	CASRYTGTYNQPQHF	TGTGCCAGCAGATATACCGGGACTTACAATCAGCCCCAGCATTTT
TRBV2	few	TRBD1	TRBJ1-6	CATRPPGTDNSPLHF	TGTGCCACCCGACCGCCCGGGACAGATAATTCACCCCTCCACTTT
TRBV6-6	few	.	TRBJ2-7	CASSFSGEVREQYF	TGTGCCAGCAGTTTCTCGGGGGAGGTCCGCGAGCAGTACTTC
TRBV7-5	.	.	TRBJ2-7	CARGGYYEQYF	TGTGCCAGAGGGGGGTACTACGAGCAGTACTTC
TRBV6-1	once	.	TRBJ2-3	CASSARSDTQYF	TGTGCCAGCAGTGCGAGGTCAGATACGCAGTATTTT
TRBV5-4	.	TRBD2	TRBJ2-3	CASSSITSARRADTQYF	TGTGCCAGCAGCTCCATAACTAGCGCGCGTCGGGCAGATACGCAGTATTTT
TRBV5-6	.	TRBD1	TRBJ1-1	CASSSGQGASEAFF	TGTGCCAGCAGCTCGGGGCAGGGGGCTTCTGAAGCTTTCTTT
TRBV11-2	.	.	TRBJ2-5	CASSLVRQETQYF	TGTGCCAGCAGCTTAGTCCGTCAAGAGACCCAGTACTTC
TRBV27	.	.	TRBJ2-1	CASSTGTKAYNEQFF	TGTGCCAGCAGTACCGGGACAAAGGCCTACAATGAGCAGTTCTTC
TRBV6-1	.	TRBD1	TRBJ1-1	CASRDRHTEAFF	TGTGCCAGCCGGGACAGACACACTGAAGCTTTCTTT
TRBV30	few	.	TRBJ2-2	CAFTKTGADTGELFF	TGTGCCTTCACCAAAACGGGAGCCGATACCGGGGAGCTGTTTTTT
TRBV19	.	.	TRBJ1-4	CASSKLRGVNEKLFF	TGTGCCAGTAGCAAGCTCCGGGGAGTAAATGAAAAACTGTTTTTT
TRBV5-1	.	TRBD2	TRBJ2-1	CASSLVRGDYNEQFF	TGCGCCAGCAGCTTAGTCCGGGGGGACTACAATGAGCAGTTCTTC
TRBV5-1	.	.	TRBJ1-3	CASSLIVQGNGNTIYF	TGCGCCAGCAGCTTGATTGTCCAGGGAAACGGAAACACCATATATTTT
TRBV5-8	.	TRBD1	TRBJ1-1	CASSFHTKDRLNTEAFF	TGTGCCAGCAGCTTTCATACTAAGGACAGGTTGAACACTGAAGCTTTCTTT
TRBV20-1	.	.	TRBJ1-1	CSAPATEAFF	TGCAGTGCTCCAGCGACTGAAGCTTTCTTT
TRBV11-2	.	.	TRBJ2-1	CASSLDQGPINEQFF	TGTGCCAGCAGCCTGGATCAGGGGCCTATCAATGAGCAGTTCTTC
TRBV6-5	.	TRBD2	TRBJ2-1	CASSSSGTRNEQFF	TGTGCCAGCAGTTCCTCCGGGACTAGGAATGAGCAGTTCTTC
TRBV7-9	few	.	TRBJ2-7	CASSFEAPIYEQYF	TGTGCCAGCAGCTTTGAAGCCCCCATTTACGAGCAGTACTTC
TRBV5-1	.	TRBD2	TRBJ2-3	CASSFLAGALRDTQYF	TGCGCCAGCAGCTTTCTAGCGGGGGCCCTCCGGGATACGCAGTATTTT
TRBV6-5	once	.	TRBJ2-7	CASSYSGGRKQYF	TGTGCCAGCAGTTACTCAGGGGGTAGGAAGCAGTACTTC
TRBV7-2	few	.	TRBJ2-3	CASSPGGSTDTQYF	TGTGCCAGCAGCCCCGGCGGGAGCACAGATACGCAGTATTTT
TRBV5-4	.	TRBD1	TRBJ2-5	CASSRQGGILEQYF	TGTGCCAGCAGCCGACAGGGTGGGATACTTGAGCAGTACTTC
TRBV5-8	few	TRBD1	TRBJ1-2	CASWDRENYGYTF	TGTGCCAGTTGGGACAGGGAGAACTATGGCTACACCTTC